This T cell receptor (beta chain) was recovered during a study of blood T cell repertoires in COVID-19. Overall study context: The analysed material was cDNA or gDNA that came from T cells, B-cell-depleted T cells, or PBMCs.

Using immunoSEQ multiplex PCR, the repertoire was profiled, and TCRdb retains in-frame clones only, with some absent. In the table there are about 360,000 clones, 70% to 90% of which are singletons. Germline values: CDR1 KGHSH, CDR2 LQKENI. Germline trimming cut 4 bases from V and 0 bases from J; bases unmatched to any gene: 9. CDR3 length: 18 residues. This TCR derives from a human donor in a cohort sampled during active COVID-19. The rearrangement uses TRBV18 and TRBJ2-6; 7 bases are a match to TRBD1. The source material was peripheral blood. CDR3 coding DNA: TGTGCCAGCTCACGCACGGGACAGTCCCGCTCTGGGGCCAACGTCCTGACTTTC. Translated: CASSRTGQSRSGANVLTF.